This T cell receptor (beta chain) is from a study of blood T cells in healthy people across ages. Points from the study as a whole: Long-lived donors carried more naive CD4+ cells and greater diversity than aged donors. Age showed a roughly linear inverse relationship with TCR beta diversity per million T cells.

Trimming took off 6 bases at V and 0 bases at J, with 13 bases between the two ends. CDR3 length equals 14 residues. Germline values: CDR1 DFQATT, CDR2 SNEGSKA (reference sequence). A second PCR of 7 to 11 cycles used a sample-barcoded 5' primer and a J-beta primer mix. A template-switch adaptor with 12 random nucleotides tagged each cDNA molecule. One entry per CDR3 protein results from TCRdb running MiXCR on the 5' RACE reads. Of 550,000 to 700,000 distinct CDR3 sequences in the sample, approximately 25% are singletons; the top ten hold approximately 18%. This clonotype was observed a handful of times. The antigen is unknown. The amount of total RNA extracted per sample was at least 5 micrograms.

The sequenced sample consisted of blood. The chain is built from TRBV20-1 and TRBJ2-3; D unresolved. This sequence was found in a woman in her sixties or seventies in good health. The CDR3 region is CSAGGSSSTDTQYF. CDR3 DNA sequence: TGCAGTGCGGGTGGATCCTCTAGCACAGATACGCAGTATTTT.